A single sample gave rise to the 13 T cell receptor beta chains below, sequenced in a study of shared clonotypes between healthy human individuals. Repertoires were generated with immunoSEQ multiplex PCR, while TCRdb's copy carries only in-frame clones and drops some. Among roughly 1,000,000 clones, approximately 80% were seen once, and the ten largest hold 0.6% to 0.7%. The source material was memory CD4+ T cells from PBMCs. Subset of the sample: CD45RA-negative fraction. The receptors were sampled from a man in his late teens or twenties in good health. Some clones in this sample may be carry-over from other donors' samples.

This chain uses TRBV5-1 with TRBJ1-2; TRBD1 matches at 7 bases. V was pared by 4 bases and J by 8 bases, with 8 bases of the junction left unmatched. CDR1 SGHRS and CDR2 YFSETQ come from the germline V gene. The CDR3 loop spans 13 amino acids. CDR3 DNA sequence: TGCGCCAGCAGCAACAACAGGGGTCGCGGCTACACCTTC. Its protein product is CASSNNRGRGYTF.

This clone was seen a single time. The J gene is TRBJ2-7, the V gene TRBV18; D tentatively fits TRBD1 or TRBD2 (5 bases each). The V gene's germline CDR1 is KGHSH and CDR2 LQKENI. CDR3 size: 15 residues. V lost 6 bases to trimming and J lost 4 bases, with 19 bases between them. CDR3 DNA: TGTGCCAGCTCTCTTGAGAAGGGGAGTTTGTACGAGCAGTACTTC. Its protein is CASSLEKGSLYEQYF.

The rearrangement joins TRBV6-6 to TRBJ2-7, with a possible D match to TRBD2 (6 bases). The CDR3 is 13 amino acids. V lost 11 bases and J lost 1, with 15 bases in between. Germline V gene lookup returns CDR1 MNHNY and CDR2 SVGAGI (reference sequence). For the CDR3, the DNA is TGTGCCTCCCAAGCGGGCGGGTCCTACGAGCAGTACTTC. This encodes CASQAGGSYEQYF.

The J gene is TRBJ2-3, the V gene TRBV28; no reliable D call. Germline V gene data show CDR1 as MDHEN and CDR2 as SYDVKM. The V and J ends lost 7 bases and 3 bases respectively, with 17 bases between them. There are 15 residues in the CDR3. For the CDR3, the DNA is TGTGCCAGCACCTTCCCATATGATGCTACAGATACGCAGTATTTT. It encodes CASTFPYDATDTQYF. The full variable domain, with the rest looked up from reference TRBV28 and TRBJ2-3, is DVKVTQSSRYLVKRTGEKVFLECVQDMDHENMFWYRQDPGLGLRLIYFSYDVKMKEKGDIPEGYSVSREKKERFSLILESASTNQTSMYLCASTFPYDATDTQYFGPGTRLTVL.

The CDR3, as DNA: TGTGCCAGCAGCTTGTTCCAGGGCCTGGGAGCTTTCTTT. Translation: CASSLFQGLGAFF. The V call is TRBV5-6, the J call TRBJ1-1; D is possibly TRBD1 (5 bases). From germline, CDR1 is SGHDT and CDR2 YYEEEE. This CDR3 comprises 13 residues. Deletions cut 1 base from V and 10 bases from J, with 14 bases between.

This clone has only one observation. This chain uses TRBV7-3 with TRBJ2-2; D may be TRBD1 (5 bases). In germline, CDR1 is SGHTA, CDR2 FQGTGA. Trimming took off 6 bases at V and 8 bases at J, with 22 bases between the two ends. This CDR3 has 16 residues. The CDR3 DNA follows: TGTGCCAGCAGGTCACCGGCCGACAGAGCTTCTGGGGAGCTGTTTTTT. It encodes CASRSPADRASGELFF. Full variable domain (rest looked up from reference TRBV7-3 and TRBJ2-2): GAGVSQTPSNKVTEKGKYVELRCDPISGHTALYWYRQSLGQGPEFLIYFQGTGAADDSGLPNDRFFAVRPEGSVSTLKIQRTERGDSAVYLCASRSPADRASGELFFGEGSRLTVL.

This clone was counted only a few times. V usage is TRBV23-1 and J usage is TRBJ2-7; a weak D match, TRBD1 (6 bases). TRBV23-1 is reported as an ORF; its role is uncertain. This CDR3 spans 13 amino acids. With 3 bases removed from V and 5 bases from J, the gap between germline ends came to 11 bases. The CDR3 loop reads CASSHPQGDEQYF. The DNA for the CDR3 is TGCGCCAGCAGTCACCCACAGGGCGACGAGCAGTACTTC.

The V call is TRBV10-3, the J call TRBJ1-5; a possible D gene is TRBD1 (6 bases). Germline lookup yields CDR1 ENHRY and CDR2 SYGVKD. This CDR3 contains 18 residues. Trimming pared 6 bases from V and 0 bases from J, leaving 21 bases between. The CDR3 protein is CAISNVRGGRPSNQPQHF. The CDR3 DNA reads as TGTGCCATCAGCAACGTCAGGGGCGGGCGGCCTAGCAATCAGCCCCAGCATTTT.

The chain joins TRBV2 to TRBJ2-5; 10 bases agree with TRBD2. The CDR3 is 15 amino acids. The ends lost 2 bases at V and 4 bases at J; junction bases unmatched: 4. CDR1 is SNHLY, CDR2 FYNNEI, per germline. CDR3 nucleotides: TGTGCCAGCAGTGAATCTAGCGGGAGCAGAGAGACCCAGTACTTC. As protein: CASSESSGSRETQYF.

The rearrangement joins TRBV11-2 to TRBJ2-2; weak D call: TRBD2 (6 bases). V was pared by 4 bases and J by 4 bases, with 10 bases between. The germline CDR1 and CDR2 sequences are SGHAT and FQNNGV. The CDR3 has 14 residues. In DNA, the CDR3 is TGTGCCAGCAGCTCCGTGGGGGGCACCGGGGAGCTGTTTTTT. The encoded protein is CASSSVGGTGELFF.

This clone was seen many times. The chain has TRBV27 and TRBJ1-1; TRBD1 is a possible D gene (5 bases). V lost 7 bases, J lost 6 bases, and 15 bases lay in between. CDR1 is MNHEY and CDR2 is SMNVEV in the germline V gene (reference sequence). CDR3 length: 13 residues. CDR3 DNA: TGTGCCAGCAAAACCATTGGACACCCTGAAGCTTTCTTT. Residues: CASKTIGHPEAFF.

This clone appeared many times. The V gene is TRBV4-1, the J gene TRBJ2-7; TRBD2 might be the D (6 bases). The CDR3 sequence is 16 residues long. From germline, CDR1 is MGHRA and CDR2 YSYEKL. V was trimmed by 1 base and J by 2 bases, leaving 15 bases between them. As DNA, the CDR3 is TGCGCCAGCAGCCAAGGGGAGGCCCGAGGCGCCTACGAGCAGTACTTC. This gives the protein CASSQGEARGAYEQYF.

With respect to this clone: Mismatch with germline at one junction end may stem from a read error. The chain has TRBV10-3 and TRBJ1-5; D remains unclear. Per the germline V gene, CDR1 is ENHRY and CDR2 is SYGVKD. The CDR3 is made up of 13 amino acids. The DNA for the CDR3 is TGTGCCAACAGTCAGAACGGGGATCAGCCCCAGCATTTT. This codes for CANSQNGDQPQHF.